The present entry profiles one T cell receptor beta chain with its context. What it binds is unknown. The sample is drawn from a study of human thymus T cells. Points from the study as a whole: Use of V and J genes seemed skewed within the thymic and blood repertoires. Unrelated individuals were reported by related research to share highly overlapping thymic repertoires.

Germline CDR1 and CDR2: SGDLS and YYNGEE. CDR3 length equals 14 residues. V was cut by 0 bases and J by 8 bases, with 14 bases left in between. The study used thymus tissue resected during corrective heart surgery. It was healthy Finnish infants having corrective surgery for congenital heart defects who were the donors. Data came from immunoSEQ multiplex PCR; TCRdb stores just in-frame clones and leaves some out. The sample carries around 70,000 clones, roughly 95% recorded once. The source is a girl under three years old with a congenital heart defect but otherwise immunologically healthy. Sequenced input: thymus tissue. The genes are TRBV9 and TRBJ1-2; weak D call: TRBD1 (5 bases). CDR3 amino acids: CASSVESAGPGYTF. The CDR3 region has the DNA TGTGCCAGCAGCGTAGAATCGGCGGGGCCGGGCTACACCTTC.